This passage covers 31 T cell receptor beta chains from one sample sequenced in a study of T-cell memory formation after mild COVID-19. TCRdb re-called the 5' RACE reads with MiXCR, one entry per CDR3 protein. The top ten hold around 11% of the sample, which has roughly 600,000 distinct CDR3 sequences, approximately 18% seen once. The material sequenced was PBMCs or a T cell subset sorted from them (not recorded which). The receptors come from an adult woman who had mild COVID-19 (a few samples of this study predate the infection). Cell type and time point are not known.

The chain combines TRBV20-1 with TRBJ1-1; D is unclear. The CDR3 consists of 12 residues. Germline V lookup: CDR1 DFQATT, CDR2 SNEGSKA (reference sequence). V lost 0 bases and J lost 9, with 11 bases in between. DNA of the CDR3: TGCAGTGCTAGAGAGTTAAGGGCTCAAGCTTTCTTT. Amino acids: CSARELRAQAFF.

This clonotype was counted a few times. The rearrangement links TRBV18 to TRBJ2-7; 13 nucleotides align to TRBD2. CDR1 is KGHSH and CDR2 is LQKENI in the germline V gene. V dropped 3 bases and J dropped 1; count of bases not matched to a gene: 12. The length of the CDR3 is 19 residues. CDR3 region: CASSPLGLAGVSRSYEQYF. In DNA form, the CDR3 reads TGTGCCAGCTCACCCTTAGGACTAGCGGGAGTGAGTAGGTCCTACGAGCAGTACTTC.

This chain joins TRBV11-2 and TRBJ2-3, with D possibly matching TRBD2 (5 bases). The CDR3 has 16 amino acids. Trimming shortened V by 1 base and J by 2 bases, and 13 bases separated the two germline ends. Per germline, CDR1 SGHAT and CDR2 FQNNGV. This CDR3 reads CASSLASGSPTDTQYF. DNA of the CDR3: TGTGCCAGCAGCTTAGCTTCGGGGTCTCCCACAGATACGCAGTATTTT.

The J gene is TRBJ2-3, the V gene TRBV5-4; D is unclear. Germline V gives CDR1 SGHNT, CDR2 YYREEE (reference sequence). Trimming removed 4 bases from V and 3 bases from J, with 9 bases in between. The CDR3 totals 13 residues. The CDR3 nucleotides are TGTGCCAGCAGCATAGGGTGGACAGATACGCAGTATTTT. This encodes CASSIGWTDTQYF.

Here the CDR3 DNA reads TGTGCCAGCAGTATGGACTTTTACACCGGGGAGCTGTTTTTT. The encoded protein is CASSMDFYTGELFF. The V and J genes are TRBV12-3 or TRBV12-4 and TRBJ2-2; D may be TRBD2 (5 bases). The CDR3 spans 14 residues. Between the trimmed V and J ends, which lost 5 bases and 3 bases, there was a span of 10 bases.

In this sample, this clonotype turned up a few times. The CDR3 bases are TGCGCCAGCAGCCCTGTGAGTAGCAATCAGCCCCAGCATTTT. It encodes CASSPVSSNQPQHF. This sequence joins TRBV4-1 and TRBJ1-5; no definite D call. V lost 4 bases to trimming and J lost 0 bases, with 7 bases between them. Germline loops: CDR1 MGHRA, CDR2 YSYEKL. The CDR3 extends over 14 amino acids.

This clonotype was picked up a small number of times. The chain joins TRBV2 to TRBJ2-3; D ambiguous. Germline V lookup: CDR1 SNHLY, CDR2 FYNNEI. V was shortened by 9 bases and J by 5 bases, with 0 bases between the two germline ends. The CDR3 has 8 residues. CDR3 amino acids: CARDTQYF. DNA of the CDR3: TGTGCCAGAGATACGCAGTATTTT. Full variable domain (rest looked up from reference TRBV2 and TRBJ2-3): EPEVTQTPSHQVTQMGQEVILRCVPISNHLYFYWYRQILGQKVEFLVSFYNNEISEKSEIFDDQFSVERPDGSNFTLKIRSTKLEDSAMYFCARDTQYFGPGTRLTVL.

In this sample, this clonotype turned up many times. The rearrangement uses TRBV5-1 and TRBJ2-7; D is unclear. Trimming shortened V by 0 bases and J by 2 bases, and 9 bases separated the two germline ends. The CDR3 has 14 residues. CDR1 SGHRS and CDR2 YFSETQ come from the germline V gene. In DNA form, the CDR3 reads TGCGCCAGCAGCTTGGCCGGCAGCGCCTACGAGCAGTACTTC. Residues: CASSLAGSAYEQYF.

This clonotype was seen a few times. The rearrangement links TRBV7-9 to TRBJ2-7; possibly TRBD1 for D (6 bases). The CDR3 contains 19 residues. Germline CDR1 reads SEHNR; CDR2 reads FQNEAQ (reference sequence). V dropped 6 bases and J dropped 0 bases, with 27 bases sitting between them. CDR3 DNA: TGTGCCAGCAGACCTAGGCCGGGGCAAATCAGAGGGGGCTCCTACGAGCAGTACTTC. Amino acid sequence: CASRPRPGQIRGGSYEQYF.

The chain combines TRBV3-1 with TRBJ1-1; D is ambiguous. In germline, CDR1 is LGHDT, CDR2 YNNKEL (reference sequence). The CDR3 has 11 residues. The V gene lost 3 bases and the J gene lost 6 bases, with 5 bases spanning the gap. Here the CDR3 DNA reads TGTGCCAGCAGCCAGAGCGCTGAAGCTTTCTTT. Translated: CASSQSAEAFF.

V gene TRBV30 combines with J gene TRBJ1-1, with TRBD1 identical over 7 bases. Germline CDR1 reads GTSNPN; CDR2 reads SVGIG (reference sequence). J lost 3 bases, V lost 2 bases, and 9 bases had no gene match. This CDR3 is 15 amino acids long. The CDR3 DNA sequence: TGTGCCTGGAGTCCTTACACAGGGGCGTACACTGAAGCTTTCTTT. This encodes CAWSPYTGAYTEAFF. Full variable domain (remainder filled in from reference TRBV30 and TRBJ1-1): SQTIHQWPATLVQPVGSPLSLECTVEGTSNPNLYWYRQAAGRGLQLLFYSVGIGQISSEVPQNLSASRPQDRQFILSSKKLLLSDSGFYLCAWSPYTGAYTEAFFGQGTRLTVV.

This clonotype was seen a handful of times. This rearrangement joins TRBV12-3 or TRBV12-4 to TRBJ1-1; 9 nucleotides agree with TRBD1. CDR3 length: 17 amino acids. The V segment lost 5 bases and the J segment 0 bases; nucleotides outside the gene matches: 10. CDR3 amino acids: CASSDPGQGRLNTEAFF. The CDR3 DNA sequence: TGTGCCAGCAGTGATCCTGGACAGGGGAGGTTGAACACTGAAGCTTTCTTT.

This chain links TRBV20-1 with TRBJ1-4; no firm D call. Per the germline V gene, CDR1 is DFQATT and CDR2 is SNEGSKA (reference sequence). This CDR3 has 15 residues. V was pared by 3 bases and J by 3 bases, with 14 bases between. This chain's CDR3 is CSARATGLANEKLFF. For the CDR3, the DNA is TGCAGTGCTAGGGCGACCGGGCTGGCTAATGAAAAACTGTTTTTT.

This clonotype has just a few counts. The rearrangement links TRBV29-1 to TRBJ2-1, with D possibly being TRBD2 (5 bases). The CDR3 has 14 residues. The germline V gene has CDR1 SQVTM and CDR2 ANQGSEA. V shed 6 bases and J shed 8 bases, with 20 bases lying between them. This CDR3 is CSVPLERGFYEQFF. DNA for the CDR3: TGCAGCGTACCACTCGAACGAGGGTTCTATGAGCAGTTCTTC.

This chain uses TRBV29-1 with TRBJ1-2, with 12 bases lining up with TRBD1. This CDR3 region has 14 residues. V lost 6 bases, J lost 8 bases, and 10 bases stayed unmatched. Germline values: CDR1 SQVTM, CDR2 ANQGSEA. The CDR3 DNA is TGCAGCGTGATCCTTCCGGGACAGGGGGCCGGCTACACCTTC. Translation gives CSVILPGQGAGYTF.

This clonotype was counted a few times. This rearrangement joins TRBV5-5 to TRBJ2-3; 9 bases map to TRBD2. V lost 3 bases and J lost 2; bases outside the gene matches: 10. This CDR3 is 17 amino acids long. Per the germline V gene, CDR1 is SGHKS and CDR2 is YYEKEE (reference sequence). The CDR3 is CASSWGSGGDLTDTQYF. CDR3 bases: TGTGCCAGCAGCTGGGGTAGCGGGGGCGACCTCACAGATACGCAGTATTTT.

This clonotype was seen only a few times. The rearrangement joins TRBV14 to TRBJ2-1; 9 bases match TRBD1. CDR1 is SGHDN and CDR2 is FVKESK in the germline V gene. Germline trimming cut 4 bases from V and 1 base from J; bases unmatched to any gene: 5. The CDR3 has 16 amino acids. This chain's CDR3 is CASSPRQGVSYNEQFF. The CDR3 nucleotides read TGTGCCAGCAGCCCGCGACAGGGGGTTTCCTACAATGAGCAGTTCTTC.

The CDR3 loop is CAIRPTSGGADEQFF. Written as DNA, the CDR3 is TGTGCCATCAGACCGACTAGCGGGGGGGCAGATGAGCAGTTCTTC. The genes are TRBV10-3 and TRBJ2-1, with 14 positions matching TRBD2. From germline, CDR1 is ENHRY and CDR2 SYGVKD. The length of the CDR3 is 15 residues. The V segment lost 6 bases and the J segment 8 bases; nucleotides outside the gene matches: 6.

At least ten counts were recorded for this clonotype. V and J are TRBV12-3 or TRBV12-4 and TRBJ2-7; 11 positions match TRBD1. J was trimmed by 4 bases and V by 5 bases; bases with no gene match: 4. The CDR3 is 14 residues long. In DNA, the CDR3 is TGTGCCAGCAGTCAGGACAGGGGGCTTTACGAGCAGTACTTC. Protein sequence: CASSQDRGLYEQYF.

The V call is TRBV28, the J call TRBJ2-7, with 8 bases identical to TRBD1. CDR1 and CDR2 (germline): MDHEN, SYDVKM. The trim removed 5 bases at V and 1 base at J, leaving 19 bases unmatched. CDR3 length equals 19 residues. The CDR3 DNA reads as TGTGCCAGCAGTCCGCCGTGGACAGGGTCACCCTCCTCATCCTACGAGCAGTACTTC. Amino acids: CASSPPWTGSPSSSYEQYF.

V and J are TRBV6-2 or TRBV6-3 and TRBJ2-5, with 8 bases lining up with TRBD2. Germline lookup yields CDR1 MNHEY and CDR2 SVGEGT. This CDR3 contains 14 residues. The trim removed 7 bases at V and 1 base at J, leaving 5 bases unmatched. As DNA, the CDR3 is TGTGCCAGCATCCCGGGGGGGCTCCAAGAGACCCAGTACTTC. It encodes CASIPGGLQETQYF.

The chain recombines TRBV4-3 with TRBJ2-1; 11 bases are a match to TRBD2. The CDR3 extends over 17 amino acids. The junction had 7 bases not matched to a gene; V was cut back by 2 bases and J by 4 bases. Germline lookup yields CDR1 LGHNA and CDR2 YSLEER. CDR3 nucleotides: TGCGCCAGCAGCCAAATTTTAGCGGGAGGGCCATACAATGAGCAGTTCTTC. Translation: CASSQILAGGPYNEQFF.

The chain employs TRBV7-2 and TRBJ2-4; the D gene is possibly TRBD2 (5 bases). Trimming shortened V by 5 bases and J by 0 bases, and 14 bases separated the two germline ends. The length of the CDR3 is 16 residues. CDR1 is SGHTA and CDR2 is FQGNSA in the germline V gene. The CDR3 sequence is CASSPGRELAKNIQYF. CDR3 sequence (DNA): TGTGCCAGCAGCCCGGGCCGGGAACTAGCCAAAAACATTCAGTACTTC.

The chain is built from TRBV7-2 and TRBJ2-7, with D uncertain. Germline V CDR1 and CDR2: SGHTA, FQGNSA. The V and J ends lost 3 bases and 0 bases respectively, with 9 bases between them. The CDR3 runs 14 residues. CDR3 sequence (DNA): TGTGCCAGCAGCTTCGGCCATGACTCCTACGAGCAGTACTTC. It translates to CASSFGHDSYEQYF.

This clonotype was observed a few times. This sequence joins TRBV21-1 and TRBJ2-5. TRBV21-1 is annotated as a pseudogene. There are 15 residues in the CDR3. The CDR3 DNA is TGTGCCAGCAGCAATGGTCAGAGGAAAGGAGAGACCCAGTACTTC. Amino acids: CASSNGQRKGETQYF.

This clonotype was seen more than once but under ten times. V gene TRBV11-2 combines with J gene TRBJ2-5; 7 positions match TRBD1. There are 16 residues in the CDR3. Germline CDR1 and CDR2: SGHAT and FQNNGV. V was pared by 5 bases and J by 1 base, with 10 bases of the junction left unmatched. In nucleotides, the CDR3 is TGTGCCAGCAGCCTCGGTCGGGGACAGAGCCAAGAGACCCAGTACTTC. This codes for CASSLGRGQSQETQYF.

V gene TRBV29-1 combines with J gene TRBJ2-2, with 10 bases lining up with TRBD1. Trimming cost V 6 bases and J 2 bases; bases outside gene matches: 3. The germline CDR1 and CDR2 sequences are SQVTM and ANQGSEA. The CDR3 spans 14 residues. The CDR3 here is CSVATGGNTGELFF. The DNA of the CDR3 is TGCAGCGTCGCGACAGGGGGCAACACCGGGGAGCTGTTTTTT.

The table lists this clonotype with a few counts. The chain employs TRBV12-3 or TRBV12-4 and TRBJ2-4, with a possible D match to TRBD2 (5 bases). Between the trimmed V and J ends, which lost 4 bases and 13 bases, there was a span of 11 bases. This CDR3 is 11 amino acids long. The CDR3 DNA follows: TGTGCCAGCAGTTATGGACTGAGGCAGTACTTC. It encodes CASSYGLRQYF.

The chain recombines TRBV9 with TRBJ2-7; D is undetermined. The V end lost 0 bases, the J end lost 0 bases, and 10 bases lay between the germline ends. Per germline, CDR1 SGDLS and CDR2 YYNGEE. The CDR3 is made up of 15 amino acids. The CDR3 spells CASSVEVGASYEQYF. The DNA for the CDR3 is TGTGCCAGCAGCGTAGAGGTGGGCGCCTCCTACGAGCAGTACTTC.

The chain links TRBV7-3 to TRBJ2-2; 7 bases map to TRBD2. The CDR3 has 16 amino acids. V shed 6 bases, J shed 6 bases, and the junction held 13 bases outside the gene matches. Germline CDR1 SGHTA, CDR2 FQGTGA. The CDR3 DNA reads TGTGCCAGCAGGACAAGGGGCGGGAGAGGGGCCGGGGAGCTGTTTTTT. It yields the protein CASRTRGGRGAGELFF.

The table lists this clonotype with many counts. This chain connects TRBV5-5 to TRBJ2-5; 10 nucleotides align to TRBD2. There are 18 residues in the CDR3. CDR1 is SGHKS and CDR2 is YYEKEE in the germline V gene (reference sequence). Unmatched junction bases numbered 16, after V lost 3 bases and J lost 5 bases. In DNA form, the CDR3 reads TGTGCCAGCAGCTGGACCCCCGGATCAGCGGGAGGGCCCGAGACCCAGTACTTC. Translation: CASSWTPGSAGGPETQYF.